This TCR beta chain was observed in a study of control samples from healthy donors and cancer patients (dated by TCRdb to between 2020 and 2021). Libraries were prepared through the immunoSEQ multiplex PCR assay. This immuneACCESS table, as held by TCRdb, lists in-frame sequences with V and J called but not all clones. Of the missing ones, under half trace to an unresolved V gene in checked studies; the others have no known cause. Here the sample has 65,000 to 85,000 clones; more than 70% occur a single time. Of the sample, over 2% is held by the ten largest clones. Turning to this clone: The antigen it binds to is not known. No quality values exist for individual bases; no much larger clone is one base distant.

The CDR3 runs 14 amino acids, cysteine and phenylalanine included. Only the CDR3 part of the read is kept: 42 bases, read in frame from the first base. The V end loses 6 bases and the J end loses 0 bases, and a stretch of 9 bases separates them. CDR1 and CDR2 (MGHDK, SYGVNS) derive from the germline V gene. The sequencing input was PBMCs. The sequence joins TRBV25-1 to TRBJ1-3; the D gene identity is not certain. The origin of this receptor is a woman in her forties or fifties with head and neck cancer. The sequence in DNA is TGTGCCAGCAGGAGCGGGGACTCTGGAAACACCATATATTTT. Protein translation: CASRSGDSGNTIYF. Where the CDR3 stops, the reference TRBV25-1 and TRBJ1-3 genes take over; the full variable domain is EADIYQTPRYLVIGTGKKITLECSQTMGHDKMYWYQQDPGMELHLIHYSYGVNSTEKGDLSSESTVSRIRTEHFPLTLESARPSHTSQYLCASRSGDSGNTIYFGEGSWLTVV.